The 28 T cell receptor beta chains given below trace back to one sample, sequenced in a study of blood T cell repertoires in COVID-19. Data came from immunoSEQ multiplex PCR; TCRdb stores just in-frame clones and leaves some out. The sample consists of 86,000 or so clones, 91% of them appearing once. The sequencing input was peripheral blood. The receptors shown here come from a woman aged 50 to 60 in a cohort sampled during active COVID-19.

The chain is built from TRBV21-1 and TRBJ1-1; no check of the table's D call, TRBD1, against the DNA was made. TRBV21-1 is labeled a pseudogene. There are 15 residues in the CDR3. CDR3 in amino acids: CASSKVGGAPSEAFF. For the CDR3, the DNA is TGTGCCAGCAGCAAAGTCGGTGGGGCGCCCTCTGAAGCTTTCTTT.

This clone has more than one count but fewer than ten. The chain carries TRBV7-3 and TRBJ2-6; 10 bases map to TRBD2. The germline gives CDR1 SGHTA, CDR2 FQGTGA. V lost 5 bases, J lost 2 bases, and 9 bases stayed unmatched. The CDR3 contains 18 residues. The chain's CDR3 is CASSTVGTSEAGANVLTF. CDR3 DNA: TGTGCCAGCAGCACAGTCGGGACTAGCGAGGCTGGGGCCAACGTCCTGACTTTC.

The chain employs TRBV2 and TRBJ1-5; 10 bases align to TRBD1. Trimming removed 3 bases from V and 4 bases from J; junction bases left unmatched: 3. CDR1 SNHLY and CDR2 FYNNEI come from the germline V gene. The CDR3 length is 15 residues. DNA of the CDR3: TGTGCCAGCAGTGACAGGACAGGGGGTAATCAGCCCCAGCATTTT. Encoded protein: CASSDRTGGNQPQHF.

The J gene is TRBJ2-7, the V gene TRBV19; the match to TRBD1 covers 9 bases. J lost 6 bases, V lost 6 bases, and 6 bases had no gene match. Germline CDR1 LNHDA, CDR2 SQIVND (reference sequence). The length of the CDR3 is 13 residues. DNA for the CDR3: TGTGCCAGTAGAGGGACAGGGACGGTCGAGCAGTACTTC. It encodes CASRGTGTVEQYF.

J is TRBJ1-2 and V is TRBV19, with TRBD1 matching 9 bases. The germline CDR1 and CDR2 sequences are LNHDA and SQIVND (reference sequence). Trimming at V came to 4 bases and at J to 3 bases, leaving 6 bases not matched to a gene. CDR3 length equals 15 residues. The CDR3, as DNA: TGTGCCAGTAGTACCCCCGGACAGGGGCACTATGGCTACACCTTC. This gives the protein CASSTPGQGHYGYTF.

This chain links TRBV6-5 with TRBJ1-2; perhaps TRBD1 as D (6 bases). The CDR3 sequence is 11 residues long. Germline V CDR1 and CDR2: MNHEY, SVGAGI. V gave up 10 bases and J gave up 5 bases, with 11 bases separating them. The CDR3 DNA sequence: TGTGCCATCCACCAGGGGTATGGCTACACCTTC. Amino acids: CAIHQGYGYTF.

The chain combines TRBV5-1 with TRBJ2-1, with 9 positions matching TRBD2. Trimming cost V 3 bases and J 8 bases; bases outside gene matches: 9. CDR3 length: 15 amino acids. Germline V gene lookup returns CDR1 SGHRS and CDR2 YFSETQ. The CDR3: CASSSGLAMGYEQFF. In DNA form, the CDR3 reads TGCGCCAGCAGCTCGGGACTAGCTATGGGCTATGAGCAGTTCTTC.

This chain joins TRBV4-1 and TRBJ2-4; D uncertain. The germline V gene has CDR1 MGHRA and CDR2 YSYEKL. Trimming pared 2 bases from V and 0 bases from J, leaving 11 bases between. The CDR3 is made up of 16 amino acids. This CDR3 reads CASSQPDNLAKNIQYF. As DNA, the CDR3 is TGCGCCAGCAGCCAACCAGACAACCTAGCCAAAAACATTCAGTACTTC.

V gene TRBV27 combines with J gene TRBJ2-1; D might be TRBD2 (5 bases). The V end lost 4 bases, the J end lost 5 bases, and 12 bases lay between the germline ends. This CDR3 is built from 14 residues. Germline CDR1 is MNHEY and CDR2 is SMNVEV (reference sequence). Written as DNA, the CDR3 is TGTGCCAGCAGTTCGGGAACAACTCACAATGAGCAGTTCTTC. Encoded protein: CASSSGTTHNEQFF.

This sequence joins TRBV5-8 and TRBJ2-7; 9 nucleotides line up with TRBD1. The CDR3 covers 15 residues. Germline CDR1 SGHTS, CDR2 YDEGEE. Unmatched junction bases numbered 5, after V lost 4 bases and J lost 0 bases. Written as DNA, the CDR3 is TGTGCCAGCAGCCTTCCGGGACAGGGCTCCTACGAGCAGTACTTC. Translating gives CASSLPGQGSYEQYF.

This sequence joins TRBV3-1 (or the pseudogene TRBV3-2) and TRBJ1-1, with a possible D match to TRBD1 (5 bases). V was shortened by 1 base and J by 9 bases, with 9 bases between the two germline ends. This CDR3 is 12 amino acids long. Germline CDR1 is LGHDT and CDR2 is YNNKEL (reference sequence). CDR3 sequence: CASSQGGEKAFF. In nucleotides, the CDR3 is TGTGCCAGCAGCCAAGGGGGCGAAAAAGCTTTCTTT.

This CDR3 is CASSQESGGNEQFF. CDR3 sequence (DNA): TGCGCCAGCAGCCAAGAATCAGGGGGCAATGAGCAGTTCTTC. The genes are TRBV4-1 and TRBJ2-1; 7 positions agree with TRBD1. The trim removed 0 bases at V and 6 bases at J, leaving 2 bases unmatched. This CDR3 spans 14 amino acids. CDR1 and CDR2 from the germline V gene are MGHRA and YSYEKL.

V usage is TRBV29-1 and J usage is TRBJ2-3; D remains unclear. V was shortened by 6 bases and J by 0 bases, with 16 bases between the two germline ends. The germline V gene has CDR1 SQVTM and CDR2 ANQGSEA. CDR3 length equals 15 residues. The chain's CDR3 is CSVLWAASSTDTQYF. The CDR3 nucleotides are TGCAGCGTGCTATGGGCCGCTTCTAGCACAGATACGCAGTATTTT.

The chain couples TRBV5-4 to TRBJ2-6, with D possibly matching TRBD1 (6 bases). The CDR3 runs to 16 residues. Germline V gives CDR1 SGHNT, CDR2 YYREEE (reference sequence). V was clipped by 0 bases and J by 4 bases, with 11 bases between them. The DNA for the CDR3 is TGTGCCAGCAGCTTGGTGGGGGCATCGGGGGCCAACGTCCTGACTTTC. This translates into CASSLVGASGANVLTF. The full variable domain, in which reference TRBV5-4 and TRBJ2-6 provide the parts outside the CDR3, is ETGVTQSPTHLIKTRGQQVTLRCSSQSGHNTVSWYQQALGQGPQFIFQYYREEENGRGNFPPRFSGLQFPNYSSELNVNALELDDSALYLCASSLVGASGANVLTFGAGSRLTVL.

J is TRBJ2-6 and V is TRBV5-1; 8 nucleotides line up with TRBD1. J lost 0 bases, V lost 4 bases, and 12 bases had no gene match. The CDR3 runs 19 residues. Germline-derived CDR1 and CDR2 are SGHRS and YFSETQ. CDR3 loop: CASSKGQGLRSSGANVLTF. The CDR3 DNA sequence: TGCGCCAGCAGCAAAGGACAGGGCCTACGGAGCTCTGGGGCCAACGTCCTGACTTTC.

V and J are TRBV19 and TRBJ2-7, with TRBD1 matching over 10 bases. J was trimmed by 2 bases and V by 5 bases; bases with no gene match: 3. The CDR3 has 14 residues. The V gene's germline CDR1 is LNHDA and CDR2 SQIVND (reference sequence). The CDR3 loop is CASSSGTGAYEQYF. DNA for the CDR3: TGTGCCAGTAGTTCCGGGACAGGGGCCTACGAGCAGTACTTC.

The chain combines TRBV12-3 or TRBV12-4 with TRBJ2-3; 8 positions match TRBD2. The V gene end was trimmed by 7 bases and the J gene end by 4 bases; junction bases not matched to a gene: 4. The CDR3 runs 13 residues. The CDR3 sequence: CASTGGGSDTQYF. In nucleotides, the CDR3 is TGTGCCAGCACCGGGGGGGGCTCAGATACGCAGTATTTT.

The chain combines TRBV10-1 with TRBJ2-3; D not resolved. This CDR3 region has 15 residues. The germline CDR1 and CDR2 sequences are WNHNN and SYGVQD (reference sequence). The V end was cut by 5 bases, the J end by 5 bases, with 17 bases between. CDR3 sequence: CASSRSTAAQDTQYF. In DNA form, the CDR3 reads TGCGCCAGCAGTAGGTCGACTGCAGCACAAGATACGCAGTATTTT.

The chain joins TRBV30 to TRBJ2-7, with D possibly TRBD2 on 5 matching bases. Deletions cut 0 bases from V and 0 bases from J, with 12 bases between. Germline V CDR1 and CDR2: GTSNPN, SVGIG (reference sequence). The CDR3 consists of 15 residues. In DNA form, the CDR3 reads TGTGCCTGGAGTGTACCCGGGGTCAGCTCCTACGAGCAGTACTTC. As protein: CAWSVPGVSSYEQYF.

The rearrangement joins TRBV12-5 to TRBJ2-5, with D unresolved. Looked up from germline, CDR1 is LGHNT and CDR2 is FRNRAP. This CDR3 spans 15 amino acids. V dropped 1 base and J dropped 2 bases, with 11 bases sitting between them. The CDR3 nucleotides read TGTGCTAGTGGTTTGGCCTCAGGATTGCAAGAGACCCAGTACTTC. Protein: CASGLASGLQETQYF.

This rearrangement joins TRBV29-1 to TRBJ1-1, with D possibly being TRBD1 (5 bases). The length of the CDR3 is 13 residues. Germline CDR1 SQVTM, CDR2 ANQGSEA. Trimming cost V 0 bases and J 4 bases, with 9 bases left between them. The CDR3 bases are TGCAGCGTTGAAGATCTTAGGGGCACTGAAGCTTTCTTT. Protein sequence: CSVEDLRGTEAFF.

The chain links TRBV27 to TRBJ1-1; D might be TRBD1 (6 bases). This CDR3 has 13 residues. Germline V lookup: CDR1 MNHEY, CDR2 SMNVEV (reference sequence). Trimming pared 4 bases from V and 1 base from J, leaving 7 bases between. CDR3 sequence: CASSWTANTEAFF. The CDR3 nucleotides are TGTGCCAGCAGTTGGACAGCGAACACTGAAGCTTTCTTT.

The rearrangement links TRBV2 to TRBJ1-5, with D possibly matching TRBD1 (5 bases). The CDR3 is made up of 15 amino acids. V was pared by 3 bases and J by 3 bases, with 12 bases between. The germline gives CDR1 SNHLY, CDR2 FYNNEI. The CDR3 DNA is TGTGCCAGCAGTGAGGGGGGGATGGTCAATCAGCCCCAGCATTTT. Translation gives CASSEGGMVNQPQHF.

The V call is TRBV18, the J call TRBJ1-5; maybe TRBD1 (5 bases). The CDR3 covers 14 residues. V was pared by 2 bases and J by 5 bases, with 10 bases between. CDR1 KGHSH and CDR2 LQKENI come from the germline V gene. DNA of the CDR3: TGTGCCAGCTCACCAGGGGCTTCGGATCAGCCCCAGCATTTT. It is translated as CASSPGASDQPQHF.

The rearrangement joins TRBV6-1 to TRBJ2-5, with a weak D call TRBD2 (6 bases). Germline V lookup: CDR1 MNHNS, CDR2 SASEGT. Trimming stripped 2 bases from V and 7 bases from J, with 11 bases between. This CDR3 has 13 residues. CDR3 DNA: TGTGCCAGCAGTGAATTTGTGCGGGGGACCCAGTACTTC. Its translation is CASSEFVRGTQYF.

This rearrangement joins TRBV9 to TRBJ1-2; D gene uncertain. V dropped 0 bases and J dropped 9 bases, with 9 bases sitting between them. Germline V CDR1 and CDR2: SGDLS, YYNGEE. CDR3 length: 12 amino acids. CDR3 in DNA: TGTGCCAGCAGCGTAGGCCAGTCGCGCTACACCTTC. Its protein is CASSVGQSRYTF.

The J gene is TRBJ2-2, the V gene TRBV7-3, with D uncertain. The CDR3 runs 14 residues. Per germline, CDR1 SGHTA and CDR2 FQGTGA. The ends were cut back, 1 base at V and 7 bases at J, with 10 bases in the middle. In DNA form, the CDR3 reads TGTGCCAGCAGCTTAAACGCGGATTTCGGGGAGCTGTTTTTT. This sequence encodes CASSLNADFGELFF.

In this sample, this clone turned up once. The V call is TRBV19, the J call TRBJ2-5; 9 bases are a match to TRBD1. Germline assignment: CDR1 LNHDA and CDR2 SQIVND (reference sequence). This CDR3 is 13 amino acids long. J lost 2 bases, V lost 6 bases, and 1 base had no gene match. The CDR3 coding sequence is TGTGCCAGTAGGGACAGGGGACAAGAGACCCAGTACTTC. It codes for CASRDRGQETQYF.